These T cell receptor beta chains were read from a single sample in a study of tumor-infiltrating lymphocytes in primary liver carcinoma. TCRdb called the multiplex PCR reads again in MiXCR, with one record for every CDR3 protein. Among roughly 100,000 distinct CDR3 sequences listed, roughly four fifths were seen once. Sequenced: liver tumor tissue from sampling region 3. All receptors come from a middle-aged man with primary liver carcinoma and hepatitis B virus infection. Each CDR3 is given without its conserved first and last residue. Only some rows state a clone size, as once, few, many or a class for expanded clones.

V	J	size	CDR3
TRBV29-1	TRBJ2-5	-	SALESQETQY
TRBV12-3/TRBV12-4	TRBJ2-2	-	ASNDRGASGKLF
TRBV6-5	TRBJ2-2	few	ANSRGGGGGELF
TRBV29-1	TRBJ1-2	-	SVEDRGLPLSYS
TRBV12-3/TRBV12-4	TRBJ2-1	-	GSSLLGNEQF
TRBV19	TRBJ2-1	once	ASSIRAYAPEV
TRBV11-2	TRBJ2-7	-	ASSPGWGRATHELY
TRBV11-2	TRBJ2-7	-	ASSLDAVAYRQY
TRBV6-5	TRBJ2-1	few	ASSYSVERTEQF
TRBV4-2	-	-	ARSQLSGLSYYEQY
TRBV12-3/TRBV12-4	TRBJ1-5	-	ASSLLDNLPQH
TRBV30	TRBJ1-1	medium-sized	AWSLFEGTEAF
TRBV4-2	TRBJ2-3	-	ASDQESAPHTDTQY
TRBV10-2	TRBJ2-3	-	ASSEPKAGVDTQY
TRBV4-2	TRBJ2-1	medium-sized	ASSRRTGSGVNEQF
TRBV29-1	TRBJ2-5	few	SGVDSGGTQY
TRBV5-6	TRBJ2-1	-	ASSLGGSHSGYSEQF
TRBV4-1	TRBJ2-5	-	ASSPEDTKYETQY
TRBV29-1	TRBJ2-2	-	RGATDSGTGELF
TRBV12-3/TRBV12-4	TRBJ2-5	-	ASSSVHGETQY
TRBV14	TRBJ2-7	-	TSSQTYEQY
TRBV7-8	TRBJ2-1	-	ASSLGTISYNEQL
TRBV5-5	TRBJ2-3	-	ASSLDGRDTDTQN
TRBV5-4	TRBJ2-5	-	ASSPSIGKTKGRPQY
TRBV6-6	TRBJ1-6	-	ASSNIGVSPLH
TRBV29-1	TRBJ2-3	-	SVDHGVTQY
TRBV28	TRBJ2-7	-	ASSLGRGSERY
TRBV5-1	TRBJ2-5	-	TSSLDGETQY
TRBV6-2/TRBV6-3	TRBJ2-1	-	ASTGTSAEHYNEQS
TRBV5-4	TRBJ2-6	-	ASSSTPGQGGAYFLT
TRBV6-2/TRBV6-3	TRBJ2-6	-	ASSTLAGGNSGATVLS
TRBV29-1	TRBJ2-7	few	SVEDPGGRSYEQY
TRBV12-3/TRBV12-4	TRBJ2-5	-	VSSRDSTFQETQY
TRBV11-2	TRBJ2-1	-	ACSLLTSGSNDEQF
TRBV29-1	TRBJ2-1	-	SPCLGPNEQF
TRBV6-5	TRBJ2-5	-	ASSGTGAGGETQY
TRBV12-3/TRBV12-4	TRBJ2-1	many	ASSPGSGAGGYNEQF
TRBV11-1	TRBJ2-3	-	ASCLPRERTDTQY
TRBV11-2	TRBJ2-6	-	ASSMEGDWGISLSGVNVLT
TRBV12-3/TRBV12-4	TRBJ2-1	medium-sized	ASSPPGTGPYNEQF
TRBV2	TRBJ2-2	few	ASSIRQGGNGELF
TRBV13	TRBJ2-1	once	ASSWRGPAGGLSSYNEQF
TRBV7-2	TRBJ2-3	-	VSRRTSGSGGTDTQY
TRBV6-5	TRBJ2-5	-	VCSPSVSGEEETLY
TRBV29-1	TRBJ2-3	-	STWPRERGTDTPY
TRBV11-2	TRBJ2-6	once	VSSMGGDRDISLSESNVLT
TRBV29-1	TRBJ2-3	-	SLEGGAGITDTQY
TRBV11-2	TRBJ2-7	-	ASSLTSNEQC
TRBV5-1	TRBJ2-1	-	ASSLLAGGYEQL
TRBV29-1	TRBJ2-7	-	NAWTGPSYERY
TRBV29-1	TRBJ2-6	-	SVGGTSGSLSGASVPT
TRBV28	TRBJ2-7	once	TCREGGSYEQY
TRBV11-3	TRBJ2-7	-	GSSLGPRSSYEHY
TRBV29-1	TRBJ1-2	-	SAVGPYGYT
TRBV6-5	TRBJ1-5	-	ASSYSPQQPHH
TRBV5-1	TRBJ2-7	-	VSNIDRVEY
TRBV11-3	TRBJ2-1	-	ASSLSVSNNVQF
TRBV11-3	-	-	ANSVGQSYEQF
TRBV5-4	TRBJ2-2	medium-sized	ASSFDERTGELF
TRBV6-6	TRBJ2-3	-	ASTPPGGTGTHY